What follows are 3 T cell receptor beta chains derived from one specimen sequenced in a study of T cell responses to AZD1222 COVID-19 vaccine (dated by TCRdb to about 2021). Library preparation used the immunoSEQ multiplex PCR assay. TCRdb retrieved this table from immuneACCESS and kept in-frame rearrangements only. Not all clones are present; in checked studies, unresolved V genes account for under half, and no reason is known for the remainder. The sample contains about 140,000 clones, about nine tenths of them found a single time. The biggest ten clones account for around 5.1% of the sample. Read against the paper, the sample's time point label means: baseline before first vaccination. Sample: peripheral blood, taken on day 0 of AZD1222 vaccination. These receptors were taken from an adult in good health.

For the CDR3, the DNA is TGTGCCAGCAGCGTAAGAACGCAGGGAGGTGAAGCTTTCTTT. Amino acids: CASSVRTQGGEAFF. The V and J genes are TRBV9 and TRBJ1-1; D might be TRBD1 (5 bases). In germline, CDR1 is SGDLS, CDR2 YYNGEE. The CDR3 loop spans 14 amino acids. V lost 1 base and J 7 bases, leaving 14 bases between the germline ends.

V usage is TRBV28 and J usage is TRBJ1-4, with TRBD1 matching over 7 bases. This CDR3 has 15 amino acids. The J segment lost 4 bases and the V segment lost 4 bases, leaving 6 bases of the junction unmatched. Germline CDR1 MDHEN, CDR2 SYDVKM. The CDR3 reads CASSSSDRINEKLFF. CDR3 DNA: TGTGCCAGCAGTTCGTCGGACAGGATTAATGAAAAACTGTTTTTT.

The V gene is TRBV5-1, the J gene TRBJ2-1; D is unresolved. The CDR3 loop spans 14 amino acids. Germline V lookup: CDR1 SGHRS, CDR2 YFSETQ. With 1 base removed from V and 5 bases from J, the gap between germline ends came to 10 bases. The CDR3 DNA sequence: TGCGCCAGCAGCTTGTTGGGTGGGCACAATGAGCAGTTCTTC. This encodes CASSLLGGHNEQFF.